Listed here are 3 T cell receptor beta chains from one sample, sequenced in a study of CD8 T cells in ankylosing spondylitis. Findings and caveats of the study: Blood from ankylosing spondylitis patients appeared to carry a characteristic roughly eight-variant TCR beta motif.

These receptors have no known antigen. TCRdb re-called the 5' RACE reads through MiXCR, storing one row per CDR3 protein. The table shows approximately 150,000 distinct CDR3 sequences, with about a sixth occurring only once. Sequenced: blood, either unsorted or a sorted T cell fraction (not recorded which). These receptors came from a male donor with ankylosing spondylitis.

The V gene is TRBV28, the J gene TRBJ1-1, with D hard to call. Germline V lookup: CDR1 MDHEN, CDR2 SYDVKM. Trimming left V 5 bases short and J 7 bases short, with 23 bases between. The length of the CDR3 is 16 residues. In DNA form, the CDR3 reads TGTGCCAGCAGTCCGCCCCACTTCCAGTGGGGTAGTGAAGCTTTCTTT. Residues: CASSPPHFQWGSEAFF.

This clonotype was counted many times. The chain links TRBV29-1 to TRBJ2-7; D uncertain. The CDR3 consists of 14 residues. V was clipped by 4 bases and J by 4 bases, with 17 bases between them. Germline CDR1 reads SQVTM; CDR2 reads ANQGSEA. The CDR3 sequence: CSVVGSGSTYEQYF. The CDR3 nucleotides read TGCAGCGTTGTAGGGTCCGGGTCTACATACGAGCAGTACTTC.

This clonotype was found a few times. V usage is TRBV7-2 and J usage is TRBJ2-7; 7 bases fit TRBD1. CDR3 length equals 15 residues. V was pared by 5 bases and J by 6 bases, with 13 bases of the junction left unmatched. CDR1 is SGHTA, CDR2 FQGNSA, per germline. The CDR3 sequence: CASSLRQGFSREQYF. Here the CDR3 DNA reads TGTGCCAGCAGCCTTCGACAGGGCTTTTCGCGCGAGCAGTACTTC. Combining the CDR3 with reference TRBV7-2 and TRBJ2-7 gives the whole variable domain GAGVSQSPSNKVTEKGKDVELRCDPISGHTALYWYRQSLGQGLEFLIYFQGNSAPDKSGLPSDRFSAERTGGSVSTLTIQRTQQEDSAVYLCASSLRQGFSREQYFGPGTRLTVT.